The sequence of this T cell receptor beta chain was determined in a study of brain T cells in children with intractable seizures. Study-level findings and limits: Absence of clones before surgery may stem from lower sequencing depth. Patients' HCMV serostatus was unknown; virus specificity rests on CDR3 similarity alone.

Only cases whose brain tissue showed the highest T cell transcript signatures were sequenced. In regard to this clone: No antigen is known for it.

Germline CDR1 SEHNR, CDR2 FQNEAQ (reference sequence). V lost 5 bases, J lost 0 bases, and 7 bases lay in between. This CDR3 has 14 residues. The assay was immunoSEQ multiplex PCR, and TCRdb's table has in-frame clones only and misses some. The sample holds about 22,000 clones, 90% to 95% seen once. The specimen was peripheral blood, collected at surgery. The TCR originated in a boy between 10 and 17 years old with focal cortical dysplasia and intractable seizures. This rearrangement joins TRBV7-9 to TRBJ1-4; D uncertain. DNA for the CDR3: TGTGCCAGCAGCCCAGTTGCAACTAATGAAAAACTGTTTTTT. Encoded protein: CASSPVATNEKLFF.